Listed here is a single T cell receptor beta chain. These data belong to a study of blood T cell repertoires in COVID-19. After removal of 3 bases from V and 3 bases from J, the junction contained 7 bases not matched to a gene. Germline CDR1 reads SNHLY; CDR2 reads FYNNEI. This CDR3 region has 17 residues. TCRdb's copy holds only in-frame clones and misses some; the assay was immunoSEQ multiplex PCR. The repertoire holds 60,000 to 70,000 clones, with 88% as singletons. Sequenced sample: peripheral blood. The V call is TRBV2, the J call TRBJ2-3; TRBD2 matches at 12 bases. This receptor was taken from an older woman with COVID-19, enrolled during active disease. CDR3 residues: CASSDMTSGGGTDTQYF. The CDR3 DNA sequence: TGTGCCAGCAGTGACATGACTAGCGGGGGTGGTACAGATACGCAGTATTTT.